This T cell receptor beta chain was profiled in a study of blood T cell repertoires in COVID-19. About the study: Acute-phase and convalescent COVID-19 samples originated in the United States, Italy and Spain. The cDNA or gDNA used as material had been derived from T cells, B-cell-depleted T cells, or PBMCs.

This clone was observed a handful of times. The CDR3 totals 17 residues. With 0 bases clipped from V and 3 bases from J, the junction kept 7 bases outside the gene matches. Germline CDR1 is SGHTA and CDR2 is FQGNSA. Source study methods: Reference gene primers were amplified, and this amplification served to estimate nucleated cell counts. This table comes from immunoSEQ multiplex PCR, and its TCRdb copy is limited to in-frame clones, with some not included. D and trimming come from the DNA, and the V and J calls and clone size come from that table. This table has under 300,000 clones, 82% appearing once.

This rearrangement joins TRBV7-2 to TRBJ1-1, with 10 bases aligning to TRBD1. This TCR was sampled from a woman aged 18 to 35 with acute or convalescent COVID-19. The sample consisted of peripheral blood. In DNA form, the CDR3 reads TGTGCCAGCAGCTTAGCGGGACAGGGGAAAGAGTACACTGAAGCTTTCTTT. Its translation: CASSLAGQGKEYTEAFF.